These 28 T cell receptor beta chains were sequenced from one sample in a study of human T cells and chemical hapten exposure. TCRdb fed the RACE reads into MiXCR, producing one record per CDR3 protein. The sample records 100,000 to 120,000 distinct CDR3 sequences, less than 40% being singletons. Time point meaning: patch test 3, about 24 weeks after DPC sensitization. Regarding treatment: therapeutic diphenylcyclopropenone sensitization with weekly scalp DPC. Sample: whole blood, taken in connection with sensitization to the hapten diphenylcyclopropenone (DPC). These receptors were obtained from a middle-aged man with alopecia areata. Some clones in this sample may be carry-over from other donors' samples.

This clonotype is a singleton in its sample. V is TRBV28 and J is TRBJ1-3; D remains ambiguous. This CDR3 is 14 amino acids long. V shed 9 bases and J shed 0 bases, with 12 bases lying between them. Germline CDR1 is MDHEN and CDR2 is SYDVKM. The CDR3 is CASSPGGSGNTIYF. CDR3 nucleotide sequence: TGTGCCAGTAGTCCCGGCGGCTCTGGAAACACCATATATTTT.

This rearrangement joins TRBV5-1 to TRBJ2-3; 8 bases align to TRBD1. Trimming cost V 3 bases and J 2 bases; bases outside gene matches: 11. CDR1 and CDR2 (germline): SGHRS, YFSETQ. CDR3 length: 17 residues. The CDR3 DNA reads TGCGCCAGCAGCTCAACCGGGACAGGCGCCACCACAGATACGCAGTATTTT. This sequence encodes CASSSTGTGATTDTQYF.

CDR3 DNA: TGCAGTGCTAGGGCCACAGGGGCAGTAGGAAATTCACCCCTCCACTTT. It codes for CSARATGAVGNSPLHF. This chain uses TRBV20-1 with TRBJ1-6, with 7 nucleotides matching TRBD1. V trimming: 3 bases; J trimming: 7 bases; junction bases outside the gene matches: 12. Germline-derived CDR1 and CDR2 are DFQATT and SNEGSKA (reference sequence). This CDR3 contains 16 residues.

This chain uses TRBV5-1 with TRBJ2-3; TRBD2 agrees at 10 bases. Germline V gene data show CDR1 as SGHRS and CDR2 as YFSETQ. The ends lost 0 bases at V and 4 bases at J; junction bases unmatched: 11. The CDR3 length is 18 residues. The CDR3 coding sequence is TGCGCCAGCAGCTTGGCCCTAGCGGGAGCGTATTTCGCAGATACGCAGTATTTT. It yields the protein CASSLALAGAYFADTQYF.

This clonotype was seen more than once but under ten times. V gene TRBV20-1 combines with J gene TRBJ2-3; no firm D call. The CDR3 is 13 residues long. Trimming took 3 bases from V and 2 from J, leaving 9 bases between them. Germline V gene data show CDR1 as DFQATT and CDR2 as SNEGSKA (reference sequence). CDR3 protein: CSARVATTDTQYF. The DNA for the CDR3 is TGCAGTGCTAGGGTAGCCACCACAGATACGCAGTATTTT.

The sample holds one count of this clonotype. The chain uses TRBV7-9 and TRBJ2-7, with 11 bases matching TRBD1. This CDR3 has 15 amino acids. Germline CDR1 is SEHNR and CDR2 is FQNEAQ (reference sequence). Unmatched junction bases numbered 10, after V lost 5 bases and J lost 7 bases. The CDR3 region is CASSGGQGAVGEQYF. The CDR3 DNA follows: TGTGCCAGCAGCGGTGGACAGGGGGCAGTTGGGGAGCAGTACTTC.

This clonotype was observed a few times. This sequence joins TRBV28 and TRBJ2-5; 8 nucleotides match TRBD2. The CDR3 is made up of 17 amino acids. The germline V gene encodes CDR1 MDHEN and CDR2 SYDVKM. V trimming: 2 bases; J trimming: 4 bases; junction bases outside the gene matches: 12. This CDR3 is CASSLGSAGERGETQYF. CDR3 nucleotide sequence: TGTGCCAGCAGTTTAGGGTCAGCGGGAGAGCGAGGAGAGACCCAGTACTTC.

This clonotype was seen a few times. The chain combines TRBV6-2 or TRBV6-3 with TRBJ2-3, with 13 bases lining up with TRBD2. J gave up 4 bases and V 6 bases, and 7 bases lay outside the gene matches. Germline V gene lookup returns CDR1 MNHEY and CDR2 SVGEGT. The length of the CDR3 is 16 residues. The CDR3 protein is CASSYGLAGVADTQYF. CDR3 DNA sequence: TGTGCCAGCAGCTACGGACTAGCGGGAGTAGCAGATACGCAGTATTTT.

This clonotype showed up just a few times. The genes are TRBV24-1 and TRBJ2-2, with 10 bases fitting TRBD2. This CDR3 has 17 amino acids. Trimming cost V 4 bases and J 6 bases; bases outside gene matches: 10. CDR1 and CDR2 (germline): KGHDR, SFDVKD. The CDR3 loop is CATSDPRLAGRSGELFF. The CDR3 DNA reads TGTGCCACCAGTGACCCTCGACTAGCGGGTCGGTCCGGGGAGCTGTTTTTT.

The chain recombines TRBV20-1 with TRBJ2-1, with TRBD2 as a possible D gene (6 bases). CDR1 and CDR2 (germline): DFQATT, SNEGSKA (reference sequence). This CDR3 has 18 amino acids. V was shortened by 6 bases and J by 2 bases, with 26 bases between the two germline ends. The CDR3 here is CSATPLGGSGGTYNEQFF. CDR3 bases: TGCAGTGCCACACCGCTGGGAGGCTCGGGTGGGACCTACAATGAGCAGTTCTTC.

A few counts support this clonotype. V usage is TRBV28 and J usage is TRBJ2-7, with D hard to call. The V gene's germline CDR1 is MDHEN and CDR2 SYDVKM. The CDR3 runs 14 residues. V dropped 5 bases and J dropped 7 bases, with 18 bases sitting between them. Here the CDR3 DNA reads TGTGCCAGCAGTCCCTCCCGGCTGCCGTGGGAGCAGTACTTC. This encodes CASSPSRLPWEQYF.

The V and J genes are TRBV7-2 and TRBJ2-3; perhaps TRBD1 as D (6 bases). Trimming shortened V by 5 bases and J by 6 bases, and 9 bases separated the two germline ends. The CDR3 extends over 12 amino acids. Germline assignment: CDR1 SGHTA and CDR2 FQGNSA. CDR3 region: CASSAQGDTQYF. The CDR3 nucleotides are TGTGCCAGCAGCGCACAGGGTGATACGCAGTATTTT.

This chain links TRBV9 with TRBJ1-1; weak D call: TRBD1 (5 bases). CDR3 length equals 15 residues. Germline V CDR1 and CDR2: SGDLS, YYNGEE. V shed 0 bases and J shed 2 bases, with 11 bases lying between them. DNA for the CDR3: TGTGCCAGCAGCGTAGGCGGGGGACTTAACACTGAAGCTTTCTTT. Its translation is CASSVGGGLNTEAFF. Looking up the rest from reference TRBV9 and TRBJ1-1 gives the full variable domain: DSGVTQTPKHLITATGQRVTLRCSPRSGDLSVYWYQQSLDQGLQFLIQYYNGEERAKGNILERFSAQQFPDLHSELNLSSLELGDSALYFCASSVGGGLNTEAFFGQGTRLTVV.

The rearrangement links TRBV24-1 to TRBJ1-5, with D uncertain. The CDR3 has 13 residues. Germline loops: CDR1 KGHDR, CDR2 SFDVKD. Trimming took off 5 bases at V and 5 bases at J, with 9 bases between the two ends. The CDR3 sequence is CATSGWSDQPQHF. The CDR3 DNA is TGTGCCACCAGTGGATGGTCGGATCAGCCCCAGCATTTT.

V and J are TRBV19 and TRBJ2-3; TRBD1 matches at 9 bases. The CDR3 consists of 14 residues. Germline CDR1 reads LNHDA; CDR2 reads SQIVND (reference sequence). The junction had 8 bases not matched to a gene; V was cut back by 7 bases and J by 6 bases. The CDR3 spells CASKSGTGTDTQYF. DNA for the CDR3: TGTGCCAGTAAGAGCGGGACAGGGACTGATACGCAGTATTTT.

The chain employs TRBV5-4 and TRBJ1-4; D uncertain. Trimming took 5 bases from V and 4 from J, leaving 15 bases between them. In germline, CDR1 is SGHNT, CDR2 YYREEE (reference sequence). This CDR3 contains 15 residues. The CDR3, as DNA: TGTGCCAGCAGGAAGGGCGAGGGAAGTAATGAAAAACTGTTTTTT. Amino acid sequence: CASRKGEGSNEKLFF.

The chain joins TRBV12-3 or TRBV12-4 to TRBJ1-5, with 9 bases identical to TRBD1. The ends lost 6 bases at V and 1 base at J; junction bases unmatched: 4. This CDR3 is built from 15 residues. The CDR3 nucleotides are TGTGCCAGCAGAGGGGGGACAGGGAGCAATCAGCCCCAGCATTTT. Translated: CASRGGTGSNQPQHF.

The CDR3: CSVEVAAGGEQYV. In DNA, the CDR3 is TGCAGCGTTGAAGTCGCGGCAGGGGGCGAGCAGTACGTC. J is TRBJ2-7 and V is TRBV29-1; 7 nucleotides align to TRBD1. The germline gives CDR1 SQVTM, CDR2 ANQGSEA. Trimming cost V 1 base and J 6 bases; bases outside gene matches: 6. The CDR3 sequence is 13 residues long.

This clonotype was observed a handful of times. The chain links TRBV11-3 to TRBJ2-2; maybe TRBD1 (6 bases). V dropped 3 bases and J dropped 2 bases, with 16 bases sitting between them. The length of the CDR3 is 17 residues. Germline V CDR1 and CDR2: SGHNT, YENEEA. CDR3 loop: CASSFPPQGGNTGELFF. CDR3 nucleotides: TGTGCCAGCAGCTTCCCCCCGCAAGGGGGTAACACCGGGGAGCTGTTTTTT.

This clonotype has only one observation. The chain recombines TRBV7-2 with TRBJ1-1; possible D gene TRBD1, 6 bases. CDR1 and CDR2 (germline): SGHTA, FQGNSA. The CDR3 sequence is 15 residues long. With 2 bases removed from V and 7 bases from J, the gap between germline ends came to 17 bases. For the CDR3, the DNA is TGTGCCAGCAGCTTAAATTGGGGGGCCGGACGTGAAGCTTTCTTT. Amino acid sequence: CASSLNWGAGREAFF.

CDR3 DNA: TGCAGTGCAACGGAATACTGTAACTATGGCTACACCTTC. This sequence encodes CSATEYCNYGYTF. The genes are TRBV20-1 and TRBJ1-2; no firm D call. The CDR3 length is 13 residues. Deletions cut 6 bases from V and 1 base from J, with 12 bases between. The V gene's germline CDR1 is DFQATT and CDR2 SNEGSKA (reference sequence).

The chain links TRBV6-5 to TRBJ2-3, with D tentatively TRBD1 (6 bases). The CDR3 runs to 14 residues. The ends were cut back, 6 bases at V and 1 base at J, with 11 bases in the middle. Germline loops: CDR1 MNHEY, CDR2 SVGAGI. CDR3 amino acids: CASSSGHRTDTQYF. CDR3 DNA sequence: TGTGCCAGCAGCTCGGGACACCGCACAGATACGCAGTATTTT.

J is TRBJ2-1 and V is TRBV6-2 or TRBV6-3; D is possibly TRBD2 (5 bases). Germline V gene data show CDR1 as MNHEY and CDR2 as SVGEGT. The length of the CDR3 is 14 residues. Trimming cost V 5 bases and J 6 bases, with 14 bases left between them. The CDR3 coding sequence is TGTGCCAGCAGTGCCGGGATTCCCACCAATGAGCAGTTCTTC. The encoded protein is CASSAGIPTNEQFF.

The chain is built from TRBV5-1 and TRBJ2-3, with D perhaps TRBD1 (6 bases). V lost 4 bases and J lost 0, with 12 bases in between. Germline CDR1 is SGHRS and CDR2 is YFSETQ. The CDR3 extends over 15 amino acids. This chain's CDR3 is CASSTNRASTDTQYF. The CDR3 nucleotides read TGCGCCAGCAGCACCAACAGGGCGAGCACAGATACGCAGTATTTT.

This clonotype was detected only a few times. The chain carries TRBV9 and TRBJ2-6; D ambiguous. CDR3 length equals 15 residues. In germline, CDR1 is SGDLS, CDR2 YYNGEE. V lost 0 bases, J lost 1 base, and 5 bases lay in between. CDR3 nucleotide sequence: TGTGCCAGCAGCGTAGCGCCATCTGGGGCCAACGTCCTGACTTTC. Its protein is CASSVAPSGANVLTF.

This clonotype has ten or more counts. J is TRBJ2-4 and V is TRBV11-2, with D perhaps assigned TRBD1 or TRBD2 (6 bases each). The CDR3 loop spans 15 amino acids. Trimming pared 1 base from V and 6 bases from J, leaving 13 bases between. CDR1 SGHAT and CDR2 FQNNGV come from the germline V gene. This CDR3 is CASSLAWGAGNIQYF. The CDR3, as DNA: TGTGCCAGCAGCTTAGCATGGGGGGCCGGAAACATTCAGTACTTC.

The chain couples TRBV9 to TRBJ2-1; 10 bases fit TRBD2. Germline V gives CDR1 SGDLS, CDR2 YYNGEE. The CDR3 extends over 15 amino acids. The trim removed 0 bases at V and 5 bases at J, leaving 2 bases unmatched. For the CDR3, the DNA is TGTGCCAGCAGCGTAGCAGCGGGAGGGCACAATGAGCAGTTCTTC. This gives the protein CASSVAAGGHNEQFF.

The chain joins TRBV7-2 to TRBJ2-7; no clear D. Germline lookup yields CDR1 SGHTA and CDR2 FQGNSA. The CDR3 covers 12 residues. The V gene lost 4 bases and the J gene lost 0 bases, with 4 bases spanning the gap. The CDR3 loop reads CASSSTSYEQYF. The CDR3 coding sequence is TGTGCCAGCAGCTCAACCTCCTACGAGCAGTACTTC.